The clone carrying this T cell receptor (beta chain) was counted ten times or more. TCR beta CDR3 region amplification was performed from RNA transcripts. Researchers ran a first-round RT-PCR on the TCR CDR3 using the HTBI primer set. TCRdb reprocessed the multiplex PCR reads with MiXCR, giving one entry per CDR3 protein. This table holds more than 300,000 distinct CDR3 sequences, under 15% found once. This sample was included in a study of T cells in Graves' hyperthyroidism and ophthalmopathy. This CDR3 is built from 12 residues. With 4 bases removed from V and 4 bases from J, the gap between germline ends came to 9 bases. Germline lookup yields CDR1 DFQATT and CDR2 SNEGSKA (reference sequence).

The V and J genes are TRBV20-1 and TRBJ2-3, with D unresolved. The sequence was collected from a young woman with Graves' hyperthyroidism. The sequencing input was blood. In DNA, the CDR3 is TGCAGTGCTAAAGGACGAGCAGATACGCAGTATTTT. Its protein product is CSAKGRADTQYF.